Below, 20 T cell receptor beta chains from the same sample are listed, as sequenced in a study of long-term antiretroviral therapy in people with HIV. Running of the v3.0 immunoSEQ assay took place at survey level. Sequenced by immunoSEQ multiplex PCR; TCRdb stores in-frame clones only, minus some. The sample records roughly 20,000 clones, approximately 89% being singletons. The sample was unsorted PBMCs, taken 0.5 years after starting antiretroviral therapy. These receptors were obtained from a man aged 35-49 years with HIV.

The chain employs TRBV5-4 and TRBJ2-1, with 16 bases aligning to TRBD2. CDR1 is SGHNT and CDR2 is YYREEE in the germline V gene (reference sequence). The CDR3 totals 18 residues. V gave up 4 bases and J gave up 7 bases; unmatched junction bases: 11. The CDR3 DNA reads TGTGCCAGCAGCCGGGGACTAGCGGGGGGGGATGGCATGAATGAGCAGTTCTTC. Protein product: CASSRGLAGGDGMNEQFF. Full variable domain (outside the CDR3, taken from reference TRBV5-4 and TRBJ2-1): ETGVTQSPTHLIKTRGQQVTLRCSSQSGHNTVSWYQQALGQGPQFIFQYYREEENGRGNFPPRFSGLQFPNYSSELNVNALELDDSALYLCASSRGLAGGDGMNEQFFGPGTRLTVL.

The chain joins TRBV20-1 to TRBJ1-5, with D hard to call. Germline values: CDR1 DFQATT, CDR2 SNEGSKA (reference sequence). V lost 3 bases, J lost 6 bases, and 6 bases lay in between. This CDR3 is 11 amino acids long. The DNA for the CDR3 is TGCAGTGCTAGTTTCGGTCAGCCCCAGCATTTT. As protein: CSASFGQPQHF.

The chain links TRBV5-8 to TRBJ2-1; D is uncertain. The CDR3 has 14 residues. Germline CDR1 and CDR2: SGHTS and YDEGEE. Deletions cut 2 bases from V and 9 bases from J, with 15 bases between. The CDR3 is CASSFRQPWSEQFF. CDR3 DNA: TGTGCCAGCAGCTTTCGTCAACCGTGGAGTGAGCAGTTCTTC.

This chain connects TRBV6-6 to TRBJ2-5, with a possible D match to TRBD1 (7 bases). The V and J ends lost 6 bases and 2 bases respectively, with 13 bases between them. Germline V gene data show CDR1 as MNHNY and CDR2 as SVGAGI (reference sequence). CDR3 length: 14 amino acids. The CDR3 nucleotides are TGTGCCAGCAGCCGGGGGACAGCACAAGAGACCCAGTACTTC. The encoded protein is CASSRGTAQETQYF.

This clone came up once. The CDR3 region has the DNA TGCGCCAGCAGCCAAGAATGGGCAGATACGCAGTATTTT. Translating gives CASSQEWADTQYF. V usage is TRBV4-3 and J usage is TRBJ2-3; no definite D call. This CDR3 region has 13 residues. The V gene's germline CDR1 is LGHNA and CDR2 YSLEER. The V end lost 0 bases, the J end lost 4 bases, and 5 bases lay between the germline ends.

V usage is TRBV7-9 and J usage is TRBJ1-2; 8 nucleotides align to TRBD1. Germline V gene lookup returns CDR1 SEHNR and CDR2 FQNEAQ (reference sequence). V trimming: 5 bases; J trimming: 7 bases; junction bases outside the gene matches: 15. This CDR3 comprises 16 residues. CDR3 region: CASSTTGGALFGGYTF. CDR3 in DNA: TGTGCCAGCAGCACCACAGGGGGAGCTCTATTCGGTGGCTACACCTTC. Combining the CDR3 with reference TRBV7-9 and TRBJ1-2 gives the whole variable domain DTGVSQNPRHKITKRGQNVTFRCDPISEHNRLYWYRQTLGQGPEFLTYFQNEAQLEKSRLLSDRFSAERPKGSFSTLEIQRTEQGDSAMYLCASSTTGGALFGGYTFGSGTRLTVV.

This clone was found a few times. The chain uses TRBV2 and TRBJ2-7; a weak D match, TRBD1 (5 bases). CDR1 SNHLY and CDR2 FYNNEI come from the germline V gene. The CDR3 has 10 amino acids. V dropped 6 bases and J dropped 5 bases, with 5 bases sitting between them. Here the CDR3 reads CASSRDEQYF. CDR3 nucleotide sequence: TGTGCCAGCAGCAGGGACGAGCAGTACTTC.

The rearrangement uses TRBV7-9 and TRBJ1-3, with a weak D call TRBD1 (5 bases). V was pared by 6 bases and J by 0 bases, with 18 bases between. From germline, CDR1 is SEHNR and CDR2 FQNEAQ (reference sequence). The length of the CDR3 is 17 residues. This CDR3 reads CASSPPLRGFSGNTIYF. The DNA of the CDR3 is TGTGCCAGCAGTCCACCGCTAAGGGGCTTCTCTGGAAACACCATATATTTT.

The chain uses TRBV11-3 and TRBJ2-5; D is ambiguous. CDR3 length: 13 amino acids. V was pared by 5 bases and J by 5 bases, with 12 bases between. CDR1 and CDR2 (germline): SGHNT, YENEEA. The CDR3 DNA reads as TGTGCCAGCAGCAGATCCTGGTTCGAGACCCAGTACTTC. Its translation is CASSRSWFETQYF.

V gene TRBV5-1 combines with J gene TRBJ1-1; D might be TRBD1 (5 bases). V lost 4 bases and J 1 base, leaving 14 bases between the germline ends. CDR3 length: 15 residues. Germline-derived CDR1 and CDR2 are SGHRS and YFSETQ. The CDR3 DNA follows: TGCGCCAGCAGCCGTGACAGACCGACGAACACTGAAGCTTTCTTT. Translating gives CASSRDRPTNTEAFF.

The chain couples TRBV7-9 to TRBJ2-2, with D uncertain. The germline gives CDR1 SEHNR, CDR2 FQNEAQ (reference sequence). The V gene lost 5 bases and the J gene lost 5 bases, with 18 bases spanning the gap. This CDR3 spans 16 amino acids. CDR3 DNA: TGTGCCAGCAGCATAGAGGACCGTGGCAGAACCGGGGAGCTGTTTTTT. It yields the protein CASSIEDRGRTGELFF.

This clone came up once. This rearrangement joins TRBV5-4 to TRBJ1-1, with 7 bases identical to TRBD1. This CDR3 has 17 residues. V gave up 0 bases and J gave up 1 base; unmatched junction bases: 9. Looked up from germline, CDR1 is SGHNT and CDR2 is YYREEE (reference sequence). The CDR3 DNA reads TGTGCCAGCAGCTTGGAACAGGGGAGTCGGGCGAACACTGAAGCTTTCTTT. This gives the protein CASSLEQGSRANTEAFF. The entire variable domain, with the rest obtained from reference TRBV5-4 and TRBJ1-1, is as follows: ETGVTQSPTHLIKTRGQQVTLRCSSQSGHNTVSWYQQALGQGPQFIFQYYREEENGRGNFPPRFSGLQFPNYSSELNVNALELDDSALYLCASSLEQGSRANTEAFFGQGTRLTVV.

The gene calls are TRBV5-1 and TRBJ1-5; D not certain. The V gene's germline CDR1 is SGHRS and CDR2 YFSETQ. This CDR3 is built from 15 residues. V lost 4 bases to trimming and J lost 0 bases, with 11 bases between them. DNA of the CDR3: TGCGCCAGCAGCGACGGAGGATTTAGCAATCAGCCCCAGCATTTT. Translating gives CASSDGGFSNQPQHF.

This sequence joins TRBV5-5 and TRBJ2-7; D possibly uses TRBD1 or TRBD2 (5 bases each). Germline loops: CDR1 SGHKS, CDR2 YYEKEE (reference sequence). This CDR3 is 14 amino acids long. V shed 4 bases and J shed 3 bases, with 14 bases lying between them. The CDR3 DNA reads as TGTGCCAGCAGCCGGGGCCAGGAGTACTACGAGCAGTACTTC. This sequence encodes CASSRGQEYYEQYF.

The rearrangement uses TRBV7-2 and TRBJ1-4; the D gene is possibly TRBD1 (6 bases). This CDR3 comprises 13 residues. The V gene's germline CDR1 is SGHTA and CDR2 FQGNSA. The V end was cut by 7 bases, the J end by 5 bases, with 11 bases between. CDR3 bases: TGTGCCAGCAACAGGGACAAGAATGAAAAACTGTTTTTT. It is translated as CASNRDKNEKLFF.

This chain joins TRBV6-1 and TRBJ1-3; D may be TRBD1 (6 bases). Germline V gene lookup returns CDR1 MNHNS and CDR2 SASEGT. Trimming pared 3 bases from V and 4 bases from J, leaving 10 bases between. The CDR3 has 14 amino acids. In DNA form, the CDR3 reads TGTGCCAGCAGTGACACCGGGGGCGGAAACACCATATATTTT. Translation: CASSDTGGGNTIYF.

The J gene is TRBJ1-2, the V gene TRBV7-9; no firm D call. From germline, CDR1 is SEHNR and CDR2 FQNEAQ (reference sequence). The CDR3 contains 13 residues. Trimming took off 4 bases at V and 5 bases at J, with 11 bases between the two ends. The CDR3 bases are TGTGCCAGCAGCTGGCTCCAAGCGTATGGCTACACCTTC. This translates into CASSWLQAYGYTF.

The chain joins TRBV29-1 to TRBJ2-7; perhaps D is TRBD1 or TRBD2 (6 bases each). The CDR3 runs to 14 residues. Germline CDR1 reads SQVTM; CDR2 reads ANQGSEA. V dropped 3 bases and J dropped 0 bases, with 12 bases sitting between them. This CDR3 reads CSVEGGPSSYEQYF. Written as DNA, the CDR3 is TGCAGCGTTGAGGGGGGCCCGAGCTCCTACGAGCAGTACTTC.

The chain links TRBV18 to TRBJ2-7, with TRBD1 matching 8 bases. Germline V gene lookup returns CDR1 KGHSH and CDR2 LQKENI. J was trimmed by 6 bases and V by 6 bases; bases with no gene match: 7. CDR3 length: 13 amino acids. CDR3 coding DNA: TGTGCCAGCTCGGACAGGGTCCAAGGCGAGCAGTACTTC. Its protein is CASSDRVQGEQYF.

CDR3 coding DNA: TGTGCCAGCAGCGTTGGCTTCGGGGAGCTGTTTTTT. This translates into CASSVGFGELFF. This chain joins TRBV9 and TRBJ2-2, with D unresolved. This CDR3 comprises 12 residues. V dropped 2 bases and J dropped 7 bases, with 6 bases sitting between them. Germline values: CDR1 SGDLS, CDR2 YYNGEE. Looking up the rest from reference TRBV9 and TRBJ2-2 gives the full variable domain: DSGVTQTPKHLITATGQRVTLRCSPRSGDLSVYWYQQSLDQGLQFLIQYYNGEERAKGNILERFSAQQFPDLHSELNLSSLELGDSALYFCASSVGFGELFFGEGSRLTVL.